The 10 T cell receptor beta chains below were found in one sample sequenced in a study of cytomegalovirus exposure and HLA in healthy donors. The PCR made use of 60 Vbeta and 13 Jbeta primers. Profiled with immunoSEQ multiplex PCR; TCRdb holds only in-frame clones, not every one. The sample lists approximately 73,000 clones, approximately 57% occurring once. Sequencing was performed on PBMCs. All receptors come from a man under 40 in good health and CMV-seropositive.

The chain recombines TRBV4-2 with TRBJ1-6, with TRBD1 matching 8 bases. This CDR3 has 16 amino acids. CDR1 and CDR2 (germline): LGHNA, YNFKEQ. After removal of 0 bases from V and 8 bases from J, the junction contained 6 bases not matched to a gene. The CDR3 nucleotides are TGTGCCAGCAGCCAAGATTCGGGACAGGTATATTCACCCCTCCACTTT. Protein: CASSQDSGQVYSPLHF.

With respect to this clone: The identical CDR3 is also encoded by other nucleotide sequences in the sample. This chain uses TRBV7-9 with TRBJ2-5, with a weak D call TRBD1 (6 bases). CDR1 is SEHNR and CDR2 is FQNEAQ in the germline V gene (reference sequence). The CDR3 sequence is 13 residues long. The ends were cut back, 6 bases at V and 2 bases at J, with 10 bases in the middle. DNA for the CDR3: TGTGCCAGCAGTCCGACAGGACAAGAGACCCAGTACTTC. This translates into CASSPTGQETQYF.

J is TRBJ2-7 and V is TRBV7-9, with 12 bases that match TRBD2. V shed 1 base, J shed 6 bases, and the junction held 4 bases outside the gene matches. Germline values: CDR1 SEHNR, CDR2 FQNEAQ (reference sequence). The CDR3 is made up of 15 amino acids. CDR3 bases: TGTGCCAGCAGCTTAGGACTAGCGGGAGTGGGCGAGCAGTACTTC. Its translation: CASSLGLAGVGEQYF.

V and J are TRBV29-1 and TRBJ1-4, with 8 bases lining up with TRBD1. V lost 5 bases and J lost 7; bases outside the gene matches: 3. The CDR3 consists of 12 residues. Germline V lookup: CDR1 SQVTM, CDR2 ANQGSEA. The CDR3, as DNA: TGCAGCGTTCGGCAGGGGGCTGAAAAACTGTTTTTT. Its protein product is CSVRQGAEKLFF.

The chain couples TRBV19 to TRBJ1-2, with unresolved D. The CDR3 is 14 residues long. Germline CDR1 is LNHDA and CDR2 is SQIVND (reference sequence). V dropped 4 bases and J dropped 0 bases, with 9 bases sitting between them. The chain's CDR3 is CASSTGFANYGYTF. Written as DNA, the CDR3 is TGTGCCAGTAGTACAGGCTTCGCTAACTATGGCTACACCTTC.

The chain employs TRBV5-6 and TRBJ1-2; no reliable D call. This CDR3 is 13 amino acids long. The germline V gene encodes CDR1 SGHDT and CDR2 YYEEEE. Trimming removed 1 base from V and 8 bases from J, with 12 bases in between. CDR3 in DNA: TGTGCCAGCAGCTTGCTTAGTCTTCGCGGCTACACCTTC. It is translated as CASSLLSLRGYTF. Drawing the rest from reference TRBV5-6 and TRBJ1-2, the complete variable domain is DAGVTQSPTHLIKTRGQQVTLRCSPKSGHDTVSWYQQALGQGPQFIFQYYEEEERQRGNFPDRFSGHQFPNYSSELNVNALLLGDSALYLCASSLLSLRGYTFGSGTRLTVV.

This chain uses TRBV5-1 with TRBJ2-3; TRBD1 might be the D (6 bases). This CDR3 is 16 amino acids long. Germline CDR1 is SGHRS and CDR2 is YFSETQ. The V end was cut by 0 bases, the J end by 0 bases, with 11 bases between. CDR3 residues: CASSLEVRGSTDTQYF. The CDR3 nucleotides read TGCGCCAGCAGCTTGGAGGTCAGGGGCAGCACAGATACGCAGTATTTT.

The gene calls are TRBV4-1 and TRBJ1-3; D is possibly TRBD1 (6 bases). The V end was cut by 1 base, the J end by 1 base, with 14 bases between. The CDR3 runs to 17 residues. Germline V gene data show CDR1 as MGHRA and CDR2 as YSYEKL. As DNA, the CDR3 is TGCGCCAGCAGCCAAGGGGGGCGGGGGCGTTCTGGAAACACCATATATTTT. Amino acids: CASSQGGRGRSGNTIYF.

The chain joins TRBV10-2 to TRBJ2-3; TRBD2 aligns across 9 bases. V was pared by 6 bases and J by 0 bases, with 7 bases of the junction left unmatched. CDR1 WSHSY and CDR2 SAAADI come from the germline V gene. The CDR3 totals 16 residues. The CDR3 loop reads CASRASGEISTDTQYF. The CDR3 region has the DNA TGCGCCAGCAGGGCTAGCGGGGAGATAAGCACAGATACGCAGTATTTT.

The V call is TRBV15, the J call TRBJ2-7; the D gene is possibly TRBD2 (6 bases). V dropped 3 bases and J dropped 2 bases, with 11 bases sitting between them. Germline V gene sequence: CDR1 LNHNV, CDR2 YYDKDF (reference sequence). There are 14 residues in the CDR3. CDR3: CATSRGLMTYEQYF. The CDR3 nucleotides read TGTGCCACCAGCAGGGGACTTATGACCTACGAGCAGTACTTC. The whole variable domain, filled in from reference TRBV15 and TRBJ2-7, reads DAMVIQNPRYQVTQFGKPVTLSCSQTLNHNVMYWYQQKSSQAPKLLFHYYDKDFNNEADTPDNFQSRRPNTSFCFLDIRSPGLGDTAMYLCATSRGLMTYEQYFGPGTRLTVT.